This T cell receptor beta chain is drawn from a study of T cells after yellow fever vaccination. CDR3 length equals 15 residues. The trim removed 7 bases at V and 0 bases at J, leaving 6 bases unmatched. Via MiXCR, TCRdb re-called the 5' RACE reads, giving one row per CDR3 protein. Found here are some 300,000 distinct CDR3 sequences, roughly 9% of them singletons; the top ten hold about 3.5%. This TCR derives from a man aged 18 to 29 who received the YFV17D yellow fever vaccine. Sequencing used CD4+ T cells sorted from PBMCs, obtained 5 days after the yellow fever booster vaccination. This chain links TRBV12-3 or TRBV12-4 with TRBJ1-3; 7 bases are shared with TRBD1. CDR3 region: CASTVRGFSGNTIYF. CDR3 coding DNA: TGTGCCAGCACAGTCAGGGGGTTCTCTGGAAACACCATATATTTT.